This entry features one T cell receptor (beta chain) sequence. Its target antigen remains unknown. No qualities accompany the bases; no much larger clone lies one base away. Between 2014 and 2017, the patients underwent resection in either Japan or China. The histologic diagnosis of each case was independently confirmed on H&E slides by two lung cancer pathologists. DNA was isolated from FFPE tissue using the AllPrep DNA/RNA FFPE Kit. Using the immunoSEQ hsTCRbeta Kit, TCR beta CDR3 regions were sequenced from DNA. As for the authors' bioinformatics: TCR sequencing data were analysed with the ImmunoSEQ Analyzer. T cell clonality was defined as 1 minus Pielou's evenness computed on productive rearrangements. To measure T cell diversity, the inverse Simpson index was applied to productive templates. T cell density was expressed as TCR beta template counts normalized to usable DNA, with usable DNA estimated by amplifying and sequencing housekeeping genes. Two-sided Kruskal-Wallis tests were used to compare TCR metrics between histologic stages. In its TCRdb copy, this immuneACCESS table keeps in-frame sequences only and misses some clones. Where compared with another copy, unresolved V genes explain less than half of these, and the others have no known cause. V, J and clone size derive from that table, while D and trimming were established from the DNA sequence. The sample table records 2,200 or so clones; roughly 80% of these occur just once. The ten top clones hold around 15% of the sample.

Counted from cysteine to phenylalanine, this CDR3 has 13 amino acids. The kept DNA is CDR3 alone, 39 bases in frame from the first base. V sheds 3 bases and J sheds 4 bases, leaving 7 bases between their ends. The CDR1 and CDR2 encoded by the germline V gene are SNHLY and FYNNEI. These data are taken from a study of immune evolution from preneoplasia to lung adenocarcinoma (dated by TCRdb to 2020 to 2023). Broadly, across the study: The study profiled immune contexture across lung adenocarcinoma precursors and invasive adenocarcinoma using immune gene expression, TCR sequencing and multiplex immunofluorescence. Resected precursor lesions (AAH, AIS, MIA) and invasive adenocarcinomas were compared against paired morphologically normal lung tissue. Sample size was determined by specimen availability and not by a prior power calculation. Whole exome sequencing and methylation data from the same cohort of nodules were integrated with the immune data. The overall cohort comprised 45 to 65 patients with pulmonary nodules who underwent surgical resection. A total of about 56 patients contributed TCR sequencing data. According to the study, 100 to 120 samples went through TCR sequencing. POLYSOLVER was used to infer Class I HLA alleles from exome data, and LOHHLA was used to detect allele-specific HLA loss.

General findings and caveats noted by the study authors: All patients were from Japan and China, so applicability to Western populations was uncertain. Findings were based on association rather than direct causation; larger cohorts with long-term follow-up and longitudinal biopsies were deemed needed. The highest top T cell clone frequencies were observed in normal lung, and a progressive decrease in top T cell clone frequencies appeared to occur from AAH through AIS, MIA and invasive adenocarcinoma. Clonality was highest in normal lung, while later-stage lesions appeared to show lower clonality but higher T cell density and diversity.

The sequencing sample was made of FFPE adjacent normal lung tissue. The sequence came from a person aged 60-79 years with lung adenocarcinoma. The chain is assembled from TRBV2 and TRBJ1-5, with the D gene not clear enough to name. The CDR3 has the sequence CASSEGRNQPQHF. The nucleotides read TGTGCCAGCAGTGAGGGGAGGAATCAGCCCCAGCATTTT.